The 22 T cell receptor beta chains presented below share a single source sample, sequenced in a study of CD8 T cells in ankylosing spondylitis. TCRdb re-called the 5' RACE reads through MiXCR, storing one row per CDR3 protein. Here the sample spans some 300,000 distinct CDR3 sequences, about a fifth being singletons. Sequenced input: blood, either unsorted or a sorted T cell fraction (not recorded which). The receptor source for this set is a female donor with ankylosing spondylitis or in good health (not recorded which).

This sequence joins TRBV29-1 and TRBJ1-2; D is unclear. CDR3 length equals 11 residues. Trimming removed 2 bases from V and 8 bases from J, with 9 bases in between. Germline CDR1 reads SQVTM; CDR2 reads ANQGSEA. The chain's CDR3 is CSVERGKGYTF. For the CDR3, the DNA is TGCAGCGTTGAAAGAGGGAAGGGCTACACCTTC. The complete variable domain, with remaining parts taken from reference TRBV29-1 and TRBJ1-2, reads SAVISQKPSRDICQRGTSLTIQCQVDSQVTMMFWYRQQPGQSLTLIATANQGSEATYESGFVIDKFPISRPNLTFSTLTVSNMSPEDSSIYLCSVERGKGYTFGSGTRLTVV.

The gene calls are TRBV14 and TRBJ2-2; D is perhaps TRBD1 (6 bases). The germline CDR1 and CDR2 sequences are SGHDN and FVKESK. The CDR3 consists of 15 residues. V lost 2 bases to trimming and J lost 2 bases, with 9 bases between them. The CDR3 region is CASSQLRGNTGELFF. CDR3 DNA: TGTGCCAGCAGCCAACTCAGGGGCAACACCGGGGAGCTGTTTTTT.

This clonotype has more than one count but fewer than ten. This chain uses TRBV20-1 with TRBJ2-3; D gene unclear. The CDR3 sequence is 14 residues long. Germline loops: CDR1 DFQATT, CDR2 SNEGSKA (reference sequence). V lost 6 bases and J 1 base, leaving 14 bases between the germline ends. This chain's CDR3 is CSATPRLRTDTQYF. In nucleotides, the CDR3 is TGCAGTGCCACCCCACGCCTCCGCACAGATACGCAGTATTTT.

This clonotype has at least ten counts. The chain recombines TRBV12-3 or TRBV12-4 with TRBJ1-1; D ambiguous. With 3 bases removed from V and 2 bases from J, the gap between germline ends came to 10 bases. The CDR3 is made up of 14 amino acids. CDR3: CASSFRRFNTEAFF. The DNA of the CDR3 is TGTGCCAGCAGTTTCAGAAGGTTCAACACTGAAGCTTTCTTT.

This clonotype was observed many times. V is TRBV29-1 and J is TRBJ2-7, with D possibly called TRBD1 or TRBD2 (6 bases each). Germline CDR1 and CDR2: SQVTM and ANQGSEA. The V and J ends lost 4 bases and 4 bases respectively, with 11 bases between them. The CDR3 has 12 residues. In nucleotides, the CDR3 is TGCAGCGTTGCCAGGGGAGGATACGAGCAGTACTTC. It codes for CSVARGGYEQYF.

This clonotype was found a few times. The gene calls are TRBV29-1 and TRBJ1-4; D perhaps matches TRBD1 (5 bases). CDR3 length: 13 amino acids. Germline V gene data show CDR1 as SQVTM and CDR2 as ANQGSEA. The germline V and J ends were trimmed by 7 bases and 3 bases, with 12 bases remaining between them. The CDR3 coding sequence is TGCAGCGCCCAGCGGGGGGCTAATGAAAAACTGTTTTTT. This sequence encodes CSAQRGANEKLFF.

Only a few counts were recorded for this clonotype. This rearrangement joins TRBV25-1 to TRBJ2-7; TRBD2 matches at 13 bases. The length of the CDR3 is 15 residues. Germline V gives CDR1 MGHDK, CDR2 SYGVNS. The V gene end was trimmed by 3 bases and the J gene end by 5 bases; junction bases not matched to a gene: 4. CDR3 DNA: TGTGCCAGCAGTGAGACTAGCGGGAGGAACAACGAGCAGTACTTC. This gives the protein CASSETSGRNNEQYF.

The V gene is TRBV29-1, the J gene TRBJ2-1, with D unresolved. The germline CDR1 and CDR2 sequences are SQVTM and ANQGSEA. V lost 7 bases, J lost 2 bases, and 15 bases lay in between. The CDR3 sequence is 14 residues long. This chain's CDR3 is CSALSFLAYNEQFF. CDR3 sequence (DNA): TGCAGCGCCCTTAGCTTTCTCGCCTACAATGAGCAGTTCTTC.

This clonotype was detected a few times. This chain joins TRBV7-9 and TRBJ2-1; tentatively, D is TRBD1 (5 bases). Germline-derived CDR1 and CDR2 are SEHNR and FQNEAQ (reference sequence). The CDR3 spans 15 residues. Trimming pared 5 bases from V and 6 bases from J, leaving 17 bases between. This chain's CDR3 is CASSPLGALFNEQFF. The CDR3 DNA reads TGTGCCAGCAGCCCCCTTGGGGCACTTTTCAATGAGCAGTTCTTC.

This clonotype was counted at least ten times. This chain uses TRBV6-5 with TRBJ1-2, with D possibly being TRBD1 (5 bases). The V gene lost 2 bases and the J gene lost 4 bases, with 14 bases spanning the gap. Germline CDR1 and CDR2: MNHEY and SVGAGI. The CDR3 has 15 residues. This chain's CDR3 is CASSYAPGLTYGYTF. The CDR3 DNA sequence: TGTGCCAGCAGTTACGCACCGGGACTGACCTATGGCTACACCTTC.

This clonotype was detected a few times. The rearrangement joins TRBV7-8 to TRBJ2-1; TRBD2 matches at 10 bases. The junction had 11 bases not matched to a gene; V was cut back by 9 bases and J by 0 bases. The germline CDR1 and CDR2 sequences are SGHVS and FQNEAQ. The CDR3 spans 17 residues. CDR3 sequence: CASLTSGTFSSYNEQFF. The DNA of the CDR3 is TGTGCCAGTTTAACTAGCGGGACATTTAGCTCCTACAATGAGCAGTTCTTC.

This clonotype showed up many times. The V gene is TRBV10-3, the J gene TRBJ2-1; D is unresolved. The V gene's germline CDR1 is ENHRY and CDR2 SYGVKD. The CDR3 sequence is 13 residues long. Trimming took 3 bases from V and 9 from J, leaving 12 bases between them. The CDR3, as DNA: TGTGCCATCAGTGATAGGGCAATCGGTGAGCAGTTCTTC. Translated: CAISDRAIGEQFF.

The chain couples TRBV7-2 to TRBJ2-5, with a tentative D call TRBD1 (5 bases). Germline V gene data show CDR1 as SGHTA and CDR2 as FQGNSA. V was cut by 5 bases and J by 3 bases, with 13 bases left in between. CDR3 size: 14 residues. CDR3 DNA sequence: TGTGCCAGCAGCCCAACCAGGGTCAAAGAGACCCAGTACTTC. Amino acids: CASSPTRVKETQYF.

The chain employs TRBV11-2 and TRBJ2-2; 8 nucleotides align to TRBD2. The CDR3 consists of 18 residues. CDR1 and CDR2 from the germline V gene are SGHAT and FQNNGV. J gave up 2 bases and V 7 bases, and 15 bases lay outside the gene matches. The CDR3 reads CASTNPGRGYANTGELFF. The CDR3 coding sequence is TGTGCCAGCACAAACCCCGGGAGGGGGTACGCCAACACCGGGGAGCTGTTTTTT.

The rearrangement links TRBV10-3 to TRBJ2-1; the match to TRBD2 covers 9 bases. CDR1 and CDR2 from the germline V gene are ENHRY and SYGVKD. The CDR3 is 17 amino acids. V shed 6 bases and J 0 bases; nucleotides not matched to a gene: 9. The CDR3 region has the DNA TGTGCCATCAGGGGAGCTAGCGGGACCAGCTCCTACAATGAGCAGTTCTTC. Translating gives CAIRGASGTSSYNEQFF.

This chain uses TRBV29-1 with TRBJ2-7; either TRBD1 or TRBD2 may supply D (6 bases each). The CDR3 length is 12 residues. Trimming removed 2 bases from V and 5 bases from J, with 10 bases in between. Germline CDR1 SQVTM, CDR2 ANQGSEA. The CDR3 bases are TGCAGCGTTGAAAGGGGGACTGACGAGCAGTACTTC. It codes for CSVERGTDEQYF.

This clonotype came up a few times. The chain has TRBV29-1 and TRBJ2-5; TRBD2 matches 13 bases. V shed 8 bases and J 2 bases; nucleotides not matched to a gene: 17. This CDR3 spans 18 amino acids. The germline V gene has CDR1 SQVTM and CDR2 ANQGSEA. CDR3 sequence reads: CSFVGRTSGRYGQETQYF. CDR3 bases: TGCAGCTTTGTGGGGAGGACTAGCGGGAGATACGGGCAAGAGACCCAGTACTTC.

The genes are TRBV12-3 or TRBV12-4 and TRBJ2-1; the match to TRBD1 covers 12 bases. This CDR3 comprises 19 residues. V lost 6 bases and J lost 6; bases outside the gene matches: 18. The CDR3 protein is CASRLSGLLGQGASNEQFF. The CDR3 coding sequence is TGTGCCAGCAGGTTATCGGGGCTTTTGGGACAGGGGGCGTCCAATGAGCAGTTCTTC.

This clonotype was detected only a few times. The chain joins TRBV20-1 to TRBJ2-5, with 10 bases matching TRBD2. Germline CDR1 and CDR2: DFQATT and SNEGSKA (reference sequence). V lost 6 bases and J lost 7; bases outside the gene matches: 11. This CDR3 contains 14 residues. The CDR3 DNA is TGCAGTGCCGATAGCGGGAGGACCCCAGGGACCCAGTACTTC. This codes for CSADSGRTPGTQYF.

The chain joins TRBV6-1 to TRBJ2-2; 7 nucleotides agree with TRBD1. With 7 bases clipped from V and 0 bases from J, the junction kept 5 bases outside the gene matches. The germline gives CDR1 MNHNS, CDR2 SASEGT. CDR3 length: 15 amino acids. CDR3 residues: CASTRDSPNTGELFF. Written as DNA, the CDR3 is TGTGCCAGCACCCGGGACAGCCCGAACACCGGGGAGCTGTTTTTT.

The CDR3 spells CARWTPQTGVNGYTF. The CDR3 DNA follows: TGTGCCAGATGGACCCCTCAGACAGGGGTCAATGGCTACACCTTC. The chain combines TRBV27 with TRBJ1-2; the match to TRBD1 covers 8 bases. The germline gives CDR1 MNHEY, CDR2 SMNVEV (reference sequence). The CDR3 is 15 amino acids. The junction had 15 bases not matched to a gene; V was cut back by 9 bases and J by 6 bases.

This clonotype was found a few times. For the CDR3, the DNA is TGTGCCAGCAGCTTAGCGACAGCTACCGGGGAGCTGTTTTTT. Translation gives CASSLATATGELFF. This chain joins TRBV7-2 and TRBJ2-2; possibly TRBD1 for D (5 bases). CDR1 is SGHTA and CDR2 is FQGNSA in the germline V gene. This CDR3 is built from 14 residues. Deletions cut 0 bases from V and 5 bases from J, with 7 bases between.